The source of this T cell receptor beta chain is a study of T-cell memory formation after mild COVID-19. TCRdb called the 5' RACE reads again in MiXCR, with one record for every CDR3 protein. The table includes 300,000 to 400,000 distinct CDR3 sequences, 15% to 20% detected once. This clonotype was detected a few times. CDR1 and CDR2 from the germline V gene are MGHRA and YSYEKL. Losses at the gene ends were 1 base for V and 1 base for J; bases not matched to a gene: 4. The CDR3 runs to 16 residues. The sequencing input was PBMCs or a T cell subset sorted from them (not recorded which). The sequence came from a man between 18 and 35 years old who had mild COVID-19 (a few samples of this study predate the infection). Cell type and time point are not known. The rearrangement uses TRBV4-1 and TRBJ2-5; 9 bases are a match to TRBD2. The CDR3 here is CASSQASGEPQETQYF. For the CDR3, the DNA is TGCGCCAGCAGCCAAGCTAGCGGGGAGCCCCAAGAGACCCAGTACTTC.